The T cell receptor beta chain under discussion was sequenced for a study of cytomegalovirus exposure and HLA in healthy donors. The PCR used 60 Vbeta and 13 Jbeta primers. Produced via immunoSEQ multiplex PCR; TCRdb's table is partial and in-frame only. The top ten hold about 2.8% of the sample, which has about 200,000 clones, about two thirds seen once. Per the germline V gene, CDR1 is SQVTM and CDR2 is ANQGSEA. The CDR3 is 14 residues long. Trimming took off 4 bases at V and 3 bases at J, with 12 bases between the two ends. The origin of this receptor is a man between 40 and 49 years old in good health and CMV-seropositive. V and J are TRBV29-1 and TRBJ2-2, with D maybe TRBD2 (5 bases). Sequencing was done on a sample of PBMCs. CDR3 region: CSVARDLDTGELFF. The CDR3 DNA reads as TGCAGCGTTGCCCGGGATTTGGACACCGGGGAGCTGTTTTTT.